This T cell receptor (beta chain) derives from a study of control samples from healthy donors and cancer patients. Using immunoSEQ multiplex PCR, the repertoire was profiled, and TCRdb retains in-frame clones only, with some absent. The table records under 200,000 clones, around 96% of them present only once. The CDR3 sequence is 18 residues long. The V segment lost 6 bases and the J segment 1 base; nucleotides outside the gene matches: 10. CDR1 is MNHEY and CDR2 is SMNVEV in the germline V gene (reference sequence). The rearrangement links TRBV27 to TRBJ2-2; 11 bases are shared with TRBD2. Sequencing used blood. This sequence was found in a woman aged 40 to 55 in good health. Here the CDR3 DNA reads TGTGCCAGCAGCCCTAGGACTAGCGGGCGTGTGAACACCGGGGAGCTGTTTTTT. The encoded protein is CASSPRTSGRVNTGELFF.